A single sample is the source of the 32 T cell receptor beta chains below, sequenced in a study of T cells after somatic rescue of genetic block. Some clones are missing from TCRdb's copy, which holds only in-frame ones; the method was immunoSEQ multiplex PCR. The data contain some 74,000 clones, about nine tenths of them singletons. The sequenced sample consisted of peripheral blood mononuclear cells (PBMCs). The receptor set was obtained from a man younger than 40.

In its sample, this clone was seen a few times. The chain combines TRBV19 with TRBJ1-6, with a tentative D call TRBD1 (5 bases). The CDR3 sequence is 14 residues long. The V end lost 9 bases, the J end lost 9 bases, and 18 bases lay between the germline ends. CDR1 and CDR2 (germline): LNHDA, SQIVND (reference sequence). CDR3 sequence: CASKGSRGGSPLHF. For the CDR3, the DNA is TGTGCCAGCAAAGGGTCAAGGGGAGGTTCACCCCTCCACTTT.

The chain recombines TRBV5-5 with TRBJ2-1, with D unresolved. CDR1 is SGHKS, CDR2 YYEKEE, per germline (reference sequence). Trimming took off 0 bases at V and 8 bases at J, with 6 bases between the two ends. The CDR3 is made up of 12 amino acids. The CDR3 nucleotides read TGTGCCAGCAGCTTGGAGCTGTATGAGCAGTTCTTC. Its translation is CASSLELYEQFF. The entire variable domain, with the rest obtained from reference TRBV5-5 and TRBJ2-1, is as follows: DAGVTQSPTHLIKTRGQQVTLRCSPISGHKSVSWYQQVLGQGPQFIFQYYEKEERGRGNFPDRFSARQFPNYSSELNVNALLLGDSALYLCASSLELYEQFFGPGTRLTVL.

A single count supports this clone. The rearrangement uses TRBV10-3 and TRBJ1-6; 7 nucleotides align to TRBD1. Germline CDR1 ENHRY, CDR2 SYGVKD. The V and J ends lost 5 bases and 7 bases, in that order; junction bases with no gene match: 5. The length of the CDR3 is 14 residues. Here the CDR3 DNA reads TGTGCCATCAGTAACCGGGACAGCAATTCACCCCTCCACTTT. It encodes CAISNRDSNSPLHF.

The rearrangement uses TRBV11-1 and TRBJ1-2; TRBD1 might be the D (5 bases). Per the germline V gene, CDR1 is SGHAT and CDR2 is FQDESV (reference sequence). The CDR3 runs to 12 residues. V was shortened by 5 bases and J by 7 bases, with 11 bases between the two germline ends. Here the CDR3 DNA reads TGTGCCAGCAGCCCCGACAGTTTTGGCTACACCTTC. This translates into CASSPDSFGYTF.

This chain connects TRBV18 to TRBJ2-7; D possibly matches TRBD1 or TRBD2 (7 bases each). The CDR3 runs 16 residues. Per germline, CDR1 KGHSH and CDR2 LQKENI. Trimming pared 6 bases from V and 4 bases from J, leaving 22 bases between. Here the CDR3 DNA reads TGTGCCAGCTCTACCCGGTCAGGGGGGGAGTCGTACGAGCAGTACTTC. Amino acids: CASSTRSGGESYEQYF. The variable domain in full, with the rest retrieved from reference TRBV18 and TRBJ2-7, is NAGVMQNPRHLVRRRGQEARLRCSPMKGHSHVYWYRQLPEEGLKFMVYLQKENIIDESGMPKERFSAEFPKEGPSILRIQQVVRGDSAAYFCASSTRSGGESYEQYFGPGTRLTVT.

The V and J genes are TRBV20-1 and TRBJ2-7, with D possibly matching TRBD2 (5 bases). CDR3 length equals 11 residues. Looked up from germline, CDR1 is DFQATT and CDR2 is SNEGSKA (reference sequence). Deletions cut 6 bases from V and 5 bases from J, with 11 bases between. The CDR3 coding sequence is TGCAGTGCCTCAGGAGGCAACGAGCAGTACTTC. Encoded protein: CSASGGNEQYF.

The chain employs TRBV14 and TRBJ2-7; possible D gene TRBD1, 6 bases. There are 15 residues in the CDR3. Germline-derived CDR1 and CDR2 are SGHDN and FVKESK. V was cut by 4 bases and J by 2 bases, with 15 bases left in between. CDR3 coding DNA: TGTGCCAGCAGCCCGAGCCGGGACACAGCCTACGAGCAGTACTTC. It yields the protein CASSPSRDTAYEQYF.

The V call is TRBV27, the J call TRBJ1-6; TRBD1 is a possible D gene (5 bases). Germline values: CDR1 MNHEY, CDR2 SMNVEV (reference sequence). The CDR3 has 16 amino acids. V lost 5 bases and J 6 bases, leaving 17 bases between the germline ends. This CDR3 is CASSRPGKGGNSPLHF. The DNA of the CDR3 is TGTGCCAGCAGTCGCCCAGGGAAGGGTGGTAATTCACCCCTCCACTTT.

The rearrangement links TRBV11-2 to TRBJ2-2; D not certain. The CDR3 is made up of 14 amino acids. Germline V CDR1 and CDR2: SGHAT, FQNNGV. V was pared by 4 bases and J by 5 bases, with 11 bases between. CDR3 DNA: TGTGCCAGCAGCTCCCCGAAGGGAACCGGGGAGCTGTTTTTT. Its translation: CASSSPKGTGELFF.

The chain employs TRBV6-1 and TRBJ1-5, with a weak D call TRBD1 (5 bases). The V end lost 4 bases, the J end lost 3 bases, and 7 bases lay between the germline ends. CDR3 length: 13 amino acids. Germline CDR1 and CDR2: MNHNS and SASEGT. CDR3 bases: TGTGCCAGCAGTGGACAGCACAATCAGCCCCAGCATTTT. Its translation: CASSGQHNQPQHF.

This clone is a singleton in its sample. V gene TRBV6-5 combines with J gene TRBJ1-1; D is possibly TRBD1 (6 bases). Germline CDR1 is MNHEY and CDR2 is SVGAGI. This CDR3 spans 15 amino acids. Trimming left V 2 bases short and J 1 base short, with 11 bases between. CDR3 coding DNA: TGTGCCAGCAGTTACAGCCCACAGGGGAACACTGAAGCTTTCTTT. This sequence encodes CASSYSPQGNTEAFF.

The rearrangement links TRBV28 to TRBJ2-7, with D maybe TRBD1 (6 bases). Germline V gene sequence: CDR1 MDHEN, CDR2 SYDVKM. Trimming shortened V by 5 bases and J by 5 bases, and 16 bases separated the two germline ends. CDR3 length: 14 residues. CDR3 amino acids: CASSPLQGFNEQYF. Written as DNA, the CDR3 is TGTGCCAGCAGTCCCCTGCAGGGGTTTAACGAGCAGTACTTC.

The V call is TRBV10-3, the J call TRBJ1-2, with a tentative D call TRBD1 (6 bases). V shed 0 bases and J shed 7 bases, with 12 bases lying between them. CDR3 length equals 14 residues. CDR1 and CDR2 (germline): ENHRY, SYGVKD. CDR3 amino acids: CAISESLQGIGYTF. The CDR3 nucleotides read TGTGCCATCAGTGAGTCGTTACAGGGAATTGGCTACACCTTC.

This chain connects TRBV18 to TRBJ1-5, with TRBD1 identical over 7 bases. Germline-derived CDR1 and CDR2 are KGHSH and LQKENI. The CDR3 length is 15 residues. The junction had 11 bases not matched to a gene; V was cut back by 6 bases and J by 6 bases. CDR3 nucleotides: TGTGCCAGCTCGCCCGACAGGGCAGGCGGTCAGCCCCAGCATTTT. Translated: CASSPDRAGGQPQHF.

Only one count was recorded for this clone. V and J are TRBV11-2 and TRBJ2-5, with TRBD1 matching over 7 bases. V was clipped by 2 bases and J by 2 bases; unmatched bases: 2. The CDR3 covers 14 residues. The germline gives CDR1 SGHAT, CDR2 FQNNGV. The CDR3 coding sequence is TGTGCCAGCAGCTTAAACAGGGGACAAGAGACCCAGTACTTC. Its translation is CASSLNRGQETQYF.

V and J are TRBV4-2 and TRBJ1-2; TRBD1 agrees at 8 bases. V was pared by 0 bases and J by 1 base, with 1 base of the junction left unmatched. Germline CDR1 and CDR2: LGHNA and YNFKEQ. CDR3 size: 15 residues. The CDR3 nucleotides are TGTGCCAGCAGCCAAGAGACAGGGGATAACTATGGCTACACCTTC. This translates into CASSQETGDNYGYTF.

V is TRBV29-1 and J is TRBJ1-1, with 8 bases fitting TRBD1. With 3 bases clipped from V and 6 bases from J, the junction kept 9 bases outside the gene matches. Germline-derived CDR1 and CDR2 are SQVTM and ANQGSEA. The CDR3 runs 14 residues. The CDR3 sequence: CSVEVDRGRAEAFF. CDR3 nucleotides: TGCAGCGTTGAGGTAGACAGGGGTCGTGCTGAAGCTTTCTTT.

This clone was detected once. The chain joins TRBV4-3 to TRBJ2-3; the match to TRBD2 covers 12 bases. This CDR3 comprises 19 residues. The germline V gene has CDR1 LGHNA and CDR2 YSLEER. V lost 4 bases to trimming and J lost 0 bases; unmatched junction nucleotides: 11. CDR3: CASSRGRTSGDGSTDTQYF. CDR3 nucleotide sequence: TGCGCCAGCAGCCGCGGACGGACTAGCGGGGATGGTAGCACAGATACGCAGTATTTT.

V is TRBV5-1 and J is TRBJ1-1, with a possible D match to TRBD1 (5 bases). CDR1 SGHRS and CDR2 YFSETQ come from the germline V gene. Trimming took off 4 bases at V and 0 bases at J, with 13 bases between the two ends. The CDR3 totals 15 residues. The CDR3 bases are TGCGCCAGCAGCCCCCTGGGAGGGGTGAACACTGAAGCTTTCTTT. Amino acid sequence: CASSPLGGVNTEAFF.

The chain has TRBV10-1 and TRBJ2-1; D is uncertain. Trimming cost V 2 bases and J 3 bases, with 5 bases left between them. CDR3 length: 13 amino acids. From germline, CDR1 is WNHNN and CDR2 SYGVQD (reference sequence). The CDR3 DNA reads as TGCGCCAGCAGTGAGCCCGGCTACAATGAGCAGTTCTTC. It yields the protein CASSEPGYNEQFF.

The chain joins TRBV6-1 to TRBJ2-6; 8 nucleotides match TRBD2. The CDR3 extends over 15 amino acids. Germline-derived CDR1 and CDR2 are MNHNS and SASEGT. After removal of 7 bases from V and 1 base from J, the junction contained 3 bases not matched to a gene. Here the CDR3 DNA reads TGTGCCAGCACCGCGGGAGGATCTGGGGCCAACGTCCTGACTTTC. This gives the protein CASTAGGSGANVLTF.

V gene TRBV7-2 combines with J gene TRBJ2-7, with TRBD2 matching 7 bases. The germline V gene has CDR1 SGHTA and CDR2 FQGNSA. The J segment lost 11 bases and the V segment lost 1 base, leaving 2 bases of the junction unmatched. This CDR3 has 11 amino acids. DNA of the CDR3: TGTGCCAGCAGCTTAGGGGGACTAAAGTACTTC. It specifies CASSLGGLKYF.

The chain is built from TRBV9 and TRBJ2-5, with D tentatively TRBD1 or TRBD2 (5 bases each). The CDR3 has 15 amino acids. Per germline, CDR1 SGDLS and CDR2 YYNGEE. The V and J ends lost 2 bases and 3 bases respectively, with 14 bases between them. The CDR3 is CASSVSGSPKETQYF. CDR3 in DNA: TGTGCCAGCAGCGTCTCAGGGAGCCCTAAAGAGACCCAGTACTTC.

The chain employs TRBV4-2 and TRBJ2-5, with D perhaps TRBD1 (6 bases). This CDR3 is built from 15 residues. Trimming removed 8 bases at V and 1 base at J, with 17 bases between. Germline assignment: CDR1 LGHNA and CDR2 YNFKEQ. CDR3 sequence reads: CASGQTAGSQETQYF. The DNA for the CDR3 is TGTGCCAGCGGACAGACGGCAGGGAGCCAAGAGACCCAGTACTTC.

The V gene is TRBV6-1, the J gene TRBJ2-4, with no clear D. Germline CDR1 and CDR2: MNHNS and SASEGT. The CDR3 runs 14 residues. The germline V and J ends were trimmed by 7 bases and 9 bases, with 19 bases remaining between them. CDR3 residues: CASTFPGPPGIQYF. The CDR3 region has the DNA TGTGCCAGCACCTTTCCGGGCCCTCCGGGCATTCAGTACTTC.

V usage is TRBV18 and J usage is TRBJ2-2; 13 bases align to TRBD2. Germline V gene data show CDR1 as KGHSH and CDR2 as LQKENI. The CDR3 length is 16 residues. V was pared by 3 bases and J by 6 bases, with 4 bases of the junction left unmatched. Written as DNA, the CDR3 is TGTGCCAGCTCACCCCCGACTAGCGGGAGGTCCGGGGAGCTGTTTTTT. Its protein product is CASSPPTSGRSGELFF.

The V and J genes are TRBV27 and TRBJ1-6; 7 positions agree with TRBD1. CDR1 MNHEY and CDR2 SMNVEV come from the germline V gene (reference sequence). V was clipped by 9 bases and J by 10 bases; unmatched bases: 9. This CDR3 contains 13 residues. Here the CDR3 reads CASRQGMRSPLHF. As DNA, the CDR3 is TGTGCCAGTAGACAGGGTATGCGATCACCCCTCCACTTT.

The genes are TRBV6-1 and TRBJ2-7; 8 bases match TRBD1. Germline V gene data show CDR1 as MNHNS and CDR2 as SASEGT. The CDR3 sequence is 15 residues long. With V trimmed by 2 bases and J by 0 bases, 3 bases remained unmatched. CDR3 DNA sequence: TGTGCCAGCAGTGAACGAACAGGGGGCTCCTACGAGCAGTACTTC. Translating gives CASSERTGGSYEQYF.

The chain is built from TRBV2 and TRBJ2-1; D unclear. Per germline, CDR1 SNHLY and CDR2 FYNNEI. The V and J ends lost 5 bases and 2 bases respectively, with 7 bases between them. This CDR3 region has 13 residues. The CDR3 DNA sequence: TGTGCCAGCAGTCTGACAACCTACAATGAGCAGTTCTTC. Amino acids: CASSLTTYNEQFF.

The chain recombines TRBV9 with TRBJ2-1; D is uncertain. V lost 1 base, J lost 0 bases, and 11 bases lay in between. Germline lookup yields CDR1 SGDLS and CDR2 YYNGEE. CDR3 length: 16 residues. The CDR3 here is CASSVRIGDSYNEQFF. The CDR3 coding sequence is TGTGCCAGCAGCGTAAGGATCGGTGACTCCTACAATGAGCAGTTCTTC.

The CDR3 loop reads CASQGPPDTQYF. CDR3 coding DNA: TGTGCCAGTCAGGGCCCGCCAGATACGCAGTATTTT. The rearrangement links TRBV2 to TRBJ2-3; possible D gene TRBD1, 5 bases. V shed 9 bases and J shed 4 bases, with 11 bases lying between them. CDR3 length equals 12 residues. Germline assignment: CDR1 SNHLY and CDR2 FYNNEI.

J is TRBJ2-2 and V is TRBV6-5; D may match TRBD1 or TRBD2 (7 bases each). The CDR3 is 14 amino acids. Germline lookup yields CDR1 MNHEY and CDR2 SVGAGI. Trimming pared 6 bases from V and 4 bases from J, leaving 12 bases between. CDR3: CASRGGTVTGELFF. CDR3 coding DNA: TGTGCCAGCAGGGGGGGGACAGTCACCGGGGAGCTGTTTTTT.